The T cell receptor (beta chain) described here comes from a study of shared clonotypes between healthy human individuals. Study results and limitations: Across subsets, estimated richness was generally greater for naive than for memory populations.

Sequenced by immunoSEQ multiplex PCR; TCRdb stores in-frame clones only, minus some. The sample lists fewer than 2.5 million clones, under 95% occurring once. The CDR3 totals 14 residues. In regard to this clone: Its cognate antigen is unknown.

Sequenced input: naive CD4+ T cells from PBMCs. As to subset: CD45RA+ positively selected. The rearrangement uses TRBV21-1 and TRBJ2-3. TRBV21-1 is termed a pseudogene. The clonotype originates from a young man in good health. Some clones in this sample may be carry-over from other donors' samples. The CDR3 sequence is CARSDGPSTDTQYF. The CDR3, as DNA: TGTGCCAGAAGTGACGGACCTAGCACAGATACGCAGTATTTT.